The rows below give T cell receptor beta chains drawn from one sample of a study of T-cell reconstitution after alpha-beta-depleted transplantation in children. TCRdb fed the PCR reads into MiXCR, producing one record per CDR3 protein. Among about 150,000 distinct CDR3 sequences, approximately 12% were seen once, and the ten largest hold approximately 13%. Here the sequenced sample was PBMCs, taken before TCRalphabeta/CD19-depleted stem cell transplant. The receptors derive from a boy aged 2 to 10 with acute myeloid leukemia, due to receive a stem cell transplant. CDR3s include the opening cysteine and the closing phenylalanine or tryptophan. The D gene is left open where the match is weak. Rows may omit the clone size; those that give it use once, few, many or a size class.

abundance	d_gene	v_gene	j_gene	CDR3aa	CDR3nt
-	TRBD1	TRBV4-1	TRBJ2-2	CASSQLRRQGAGGYTGELFF	TGCGCCAGCAGCCAACTCCGGAGACAGGGGGCAGGTGGTTACACCGGGGAGCTGTTTTTT
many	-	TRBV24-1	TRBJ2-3	CATSLHGDTQYF	TGTGCCACCAGCCTTCACGGGGATACGCAGTATTTT
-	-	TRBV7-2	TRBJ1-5	CASSLRQVKQPQHF	TGTGCCAGCAGCTTAAGACAGGTCAAACAGCCCCAGCATTTT
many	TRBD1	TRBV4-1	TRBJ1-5	CASSQGGQGRTDSNQPQHF	TGCGCCAGCAGCCAGGGTGGACAGGGCCGGACTGATAGCAATCAGCCCCAGCATTTT
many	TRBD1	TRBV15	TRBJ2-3	CATSRNRGSTDTQYF	TGTGCCACCAGCAGAAACAGGGGAAGCACAGATACGCAGTATTTT
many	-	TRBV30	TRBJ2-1	CAWSIQGGGFYNEQFF	TGTGCCTGGAGTATACAGGGGGGGGGATTTTACAATGAGCAGTTCTTC
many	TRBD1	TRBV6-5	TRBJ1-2	CASSYSLGTVYGYTF	TGTGCCAGCAGTTACTCGCTCGGGACAGTCTATGGCTACACCTTC
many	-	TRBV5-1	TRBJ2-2	CASSLPKAGQLSGELFF	TGCGCCAGCAGCTTGCCGAAAGCGGGACAGCTGTCCGGGGAGCTGTTTTTT
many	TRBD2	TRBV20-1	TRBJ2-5	CSARGTSGKEETQYF	TGCAGTGCGCGGGGGACTAGCGGGAAAGAAGAGACCCAGTACTTC
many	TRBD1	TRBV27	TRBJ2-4	CASSLRGQGTIQYF	TGTGCCAGCAGTTTAAGGGGACAGGGTACCATTCAGTACTTC
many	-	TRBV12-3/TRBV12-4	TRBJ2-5	CASSPGAQETQYF	TGTGCCAGCAGTCCAGGGGCCCAAGAGACCCAGTACTTC
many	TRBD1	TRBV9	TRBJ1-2	CASSLLGQGGGYTF	TGTGCCAGCAGCCTGTTGGGACAGGGAGGCGGCTACACCTTC
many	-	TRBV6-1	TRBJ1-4	CASDKTSGFNEKLFF	TGTGCCAGCGACAAGACTTCGGGGTTTAATGAAAAACTGTTTTTT
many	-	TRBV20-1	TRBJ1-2	CTAPPLRGAKGGYTF	TGCACTGCTCCTCCTCTGCGGGGGGCGAAGGGTGGCTACACCTTC
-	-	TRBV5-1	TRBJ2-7	CASSKPTSSYEQYF	TGCGCCAGCAGCAAGCCGACTAGCTCCTACGAGCAGTACTTC
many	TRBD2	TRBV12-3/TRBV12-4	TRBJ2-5	CASSLGAGLRF	TGTGCCAGCAGTTTGGGAGCGGGGCTCCGATTC
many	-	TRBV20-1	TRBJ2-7	CSAVRGSYEQYF	TGCAGTGCTGTCAGGGGCTCCTACGAGCAGTACTTC
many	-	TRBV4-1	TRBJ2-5	CASSQDRDLPGTQYF	TGCGCCAGCAGCCAAGATAGAGACCTCCCCGGGACCCAGTACTTC
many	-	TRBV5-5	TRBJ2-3	CASSWDTRGTDTQYF	TGTGCCAGCAGCTGGGACACTCGGGGCACAGATACGCAGTATTTT
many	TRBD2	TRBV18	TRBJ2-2	CASSPTLAGVTGELFF	TGTGCCAGCTCACCAACCCTAGCGGGAGTCACCGGGGAGCTGTTTTTT
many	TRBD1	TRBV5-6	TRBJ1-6	CASSLIPGGSNSPLHF	TGTGCCAGCAGCTTGATTCCAGGGGGTTCCAATTCACCCCTCCACTTT
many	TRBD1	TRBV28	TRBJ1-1	CASSSGQGPMNTEAFF	TGTGCCAGCAGTTCGGGACAGGGACCGATGAACACTGAAGCTTTCTTT
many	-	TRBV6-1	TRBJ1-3	CASSDTGQRGNTIYF	TGTGCCAGCAGTGACACCGGACAGCGTGGAAACACCATATATTTT
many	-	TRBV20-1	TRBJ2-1	CSAPSFRSAYNEQFF	TGCAGTGCCCCCTCTTTCCGTAGCGCCTACAATGAGCAGTTCTTC
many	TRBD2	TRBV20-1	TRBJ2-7	CSASRTSEAYEQYF	TGCAGTGCTAGCAGGACTAGCGAGGCCTACGAGCAGTACTTC
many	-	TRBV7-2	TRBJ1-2	CASSPDPLNYGYTF	TGTGCCAGCAGCCCAGACCCACTTAACTATGGCTACACCTTC
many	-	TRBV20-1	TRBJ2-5	CSGTSKETQYF	TGCAGTGGAACTAGCAAAGAGACCCAGTACTTC
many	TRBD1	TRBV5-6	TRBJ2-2	CASSLRYRVWGTGGAELFF	TGTGCCAGCAGCTTGAGGTATCGTGTGTGGGGGACAGGGGGCGCGGAGCTGTTTTTT
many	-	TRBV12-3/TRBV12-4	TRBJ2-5	CASSRGWGVEETQYF	TGTGCCAGCAGCAGGGGCTGGGGGGTGGAAGAGACCCAGTACTTC
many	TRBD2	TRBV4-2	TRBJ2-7	CASSQDWASGSYEQYF	TGTGCCAGCAGCCAAGATTGGGCTAGCGGTTCCTACGAGCAGTACTTC
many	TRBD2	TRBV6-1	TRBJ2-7	CASSESGSYYEQYF	TGTGCCAGCAGTGAAAGCGGGAGTTACTACGAGCAGTACTTC
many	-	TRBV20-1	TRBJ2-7	CSARRPQGGTYEQYF	TGCAGTGCTAGACGGCCACAGGGTGGGACCTACGAGCAGTACTTC
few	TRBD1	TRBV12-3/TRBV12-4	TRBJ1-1	CASRTGQANTEAFF	TGTGCCAGCAGGACGGGACAGGCGAACACTGAAGCTTTCTTT
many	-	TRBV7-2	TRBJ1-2	CASSLGVGNYGYTF	TGTGCCAGCAGCTTAGGGGTAGGGAACTATGGCTACACCTTC
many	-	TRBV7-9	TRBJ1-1	CASSHGGVTEAFF	TGTGCCAGCAGCCATGGAGGGGTGACTGAAGCTTTCTTT
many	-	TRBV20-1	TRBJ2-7	CSARAHHYEQYF	TGCAGTGCTAGAGCCCACCACTACGAGCAGTACTTC
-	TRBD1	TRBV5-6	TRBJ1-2	CASSLRDRSLYGYTF	TGTGCCAGCAGCTTAAGGGACAGATCTCTCTATGGCTACACCTTC
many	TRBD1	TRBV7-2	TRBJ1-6	CASSSQTGARNSPLHF	TGTGCCAGCAGCTCCCAGACAGGGGCGAGGAATTCACCCCTCCACTTT
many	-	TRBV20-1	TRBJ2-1	CSAKSGLSMFGEQFF	TGCAGTGCTAAATCGGGACTTTCCATGTTCGGTGAGCAGTTCTTC
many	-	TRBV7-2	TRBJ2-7	CASSLRRKVYEQYF	TGTGCCAGCAGCTTAAGGCGAAAAGTCTACGAGCAGTACTTC
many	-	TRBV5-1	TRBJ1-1	CASSLEPGSTEAFF	TGCGCCAGCAGCTTGGAGCCGGGAAGCACTGAAGCTTTCTTT
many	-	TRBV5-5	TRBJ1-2	CASSLRGAEGYTF	TGTGCCAGCAGCTTGCGGGGGGCAGAGGGCTACACCTTC
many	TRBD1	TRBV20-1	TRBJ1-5	CSARRTGGNQPQHF	TGCAGTGCTAGACGGACAGGGGGCAATCAGCCCCAGCATTTT
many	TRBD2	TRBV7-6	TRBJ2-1	CASSRLGGRADEQFF	TGTGCCAGCAGCCGTCTGGGCGGGAGGGCTGATGAGCAGTTCTTC
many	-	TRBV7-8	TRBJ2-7	CASRGAGASYEQYF	TGTGCCAGCAGGGGGGCCGGGGCGTCCTACGAGCAGTACTTC
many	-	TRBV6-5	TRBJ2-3	CASSYLSYF	TGTGCCAGCAGTTACTTGTCATATTTT
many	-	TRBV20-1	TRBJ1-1	CSAREWGPNTEAFF	TGCAGTGCTAGAGAATGGGGGCCCAACACTGAAGCTTTCTTT
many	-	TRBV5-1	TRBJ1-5	CASSPQGIGNQPQHF	TGCGCCAGCAGTCCACAGGGAATCGGCAATCAGCCCCAGCATTTT
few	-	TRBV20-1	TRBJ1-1	CSALTSRLGLRTEAFF	TGCAGTGCTCTAACATCCAGACTTGGCCTCCGTACTGAAGCTTTCTTT